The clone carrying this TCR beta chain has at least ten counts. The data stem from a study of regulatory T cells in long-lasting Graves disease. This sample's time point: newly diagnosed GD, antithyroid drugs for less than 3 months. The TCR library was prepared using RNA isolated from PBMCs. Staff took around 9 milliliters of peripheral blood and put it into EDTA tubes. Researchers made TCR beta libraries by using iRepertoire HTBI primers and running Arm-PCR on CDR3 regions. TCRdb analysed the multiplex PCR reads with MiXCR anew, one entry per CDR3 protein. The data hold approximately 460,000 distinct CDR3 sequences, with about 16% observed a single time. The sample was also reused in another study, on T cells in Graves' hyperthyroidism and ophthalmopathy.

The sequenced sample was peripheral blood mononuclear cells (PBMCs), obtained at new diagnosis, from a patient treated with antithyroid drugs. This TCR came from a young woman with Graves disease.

The CDR3 DNA reads TGTGCCAGCAGCCTACTAGCGGGAGCCGCAGATACGCAGTATTTT. Protein: CASSLLAGAADTQYF. The V gene is TRBV14, the J gene TRBJ2-3, with 11 bases fitting TRBD2. The CDR3 has 15 residues. The germline CDR1 and CDR2 sequences are SGHDN and FVKESK. Germline trimming cut 4 bases from V and 4 bases from J; bases unmatched to any gene: 4.